The entry below gives a single TCR beta chain sequence along with its context. This entry belongs to a study of control samples from healthy donors and cancer patients. The table came from immunoSEQ multiplex PCR; TCRdb's copy has only in-frame clones and leaves some out. The sample has some 90,000 clones, about 89% seen once. The specimen was blood. This clonotype was obtained from a woman aged 55-75 years in good health.

CDR3 DNA sequence: TGTGCCTGGAGTCCGAGGGACAGGGGGACGAATCAGCCCCAGCATTTT. Its protein product is CAWSPRDRGTNQPQHF. The chain is built from TRBV30 and TRBJ1-5; TRBD1 aligns across 11 bases. The germline gives CDR1 GTSNPN, CDR2 SVGIG (reference sequence). V gave up 2 bases and J gave up 4 bases; unmatched junction bases: 7. This CDR3 has 16 amino acids.